This TCR beta chain was sequenced during a study of T cell responses to AZD1222 COVID-19 vaccine. Profiling relied on immunoSEQ multiplex PCR, and the TCRdb table lists in-frame clones only, not all of them. The sample holds some 140,000 clones; over 85% are singletons and the top ten take 1.5% to 2%. The CDR3 loop spans 14 amino acids. Trimming took 4 bases from V and 0 from J, leaving 10 bases between them. The V gene's germline CDR1 is SGHDT and CDR2 YYEEEE. This chain uses TRBV5-6 with TRBJ1-1; D call uncertain. The TCR was taken from an adult in good health. Specimen: peripheral blood, collected on day 0 of AZD1222 vaccination. The CDR3 DNA reads TGTGCCAGCAGCATCCGGACGGTGAACACTGAAGCTTTCTTT. Translating gives CASSIRTVNTEAFF.